This paragraph covers one T cell receptor beta chain sequence. Its antigen remains unidentified. This specimen belongs to a study of T-cell memory formation after mild COVID-19. Study context: TCR clusters were mostly donor specific. Study-wide results and limits: Pre-infection memory showed some responding clones, and this suggested that cross-reactive memory joined.

TCR alpha and TCR beta cDNA libraries carrying sample barcodes and UMIs were produced by 5'RACE using constant-segment primers. TCRdb reanalysed the 5' RACE reads using MiXCR and keeps one entry per CDR3 protein. The sample has around 500,000 distinct CDR3 sequences, 15% to 20% seen once. This clonotype originated in an adult woman who had mild COVID-19 (a few samples of this study predate the infection). Cell type and time point are not known. What was sequenced was PBMCs or a T cell subset sorted from them (not recorded which).

CDR3: CSARDEWSSTGSSNQPQHF. The CDR3 region has the DNA TGCAGTGCTAGAGATGAGTGGTCGTCGACTGGAAGTAGCAATCAGCCCCAGCATTTT. The V gene is TRBV20-1, the J gene TRBJ1-5; no firm D call. The CDR3 runs to 19 residues. Germline V lookup: CDR1 DFQATT, CDR2 SNEGSKA (reference sequence). Trimming left V 0 bases short and J 0 bases short, with 21 bases between.